The rows below give T cell receptor beta chains drawn from one sample of a study of CD8 T cells in ankylosing spondylitis. Via MiXCR, TCRdb re-called the 5' RACE reads, giving one row per CDR3 protein. The sample carries a few hundred thousand distinct CDR3 sequences, about 11% recorded once. The sample consisted of blood, either unsorted or a sorted T cell fraction (not recorded which). These receptors were taken from a male donor with ankylosing spondylitis or in good health (not recorded which). CDR3s include the opening cysteine and the closing phenylalanine or tryptophan. Fields, in order: J gene, V gene, clone size, CDR3 protein. Clone size is stated in some rows and not others, as once, few, many or a class when expanded.

TRBJ2-3 | TRBV5-1 | NA | CASRVQEERDTQYF
TRBJ2-7 | TRBV28 | NA | CASSPPRNKGGAGPSYEQYF
TRBJ1-1 | TRBV5-1 | NA | CASSLGPRADTEAFF
TRBJ2-4 | TRBV20-1 | many | CSARRGRARLNIQYF
TRBJ2-3 | TRBV5-1 | many | CASSLALIRDSFTDTQYF
TRBJ1-6 | TRBV5-1 | many | CASSLIGTDNSPLHF
TRBJ2-7 | TRBV24-1 | once | CATSERGLAGTFEQYF
TRBJ2-1 | TRBV12-3/TRBV12-4 | NA | CASSLLTTRNEQFF
TRBJ1-1 | TRBV6-5 | many | CASSYSTQGNTEAFF
TRBJ2-5 | TRBV3-1 | NA | CASSRLGGYQETQYF
TRBJ2-7 | TRBV27 | few | CASSSFAGGIYEQYF
TRBJ2-3 | TRBV3-1 | many | CASSQFMSTDTQYF
TRBJ1-1 | TRBV20-1 | many | CSASGPANTEAFF
TRBJ2-3 | TRBV5-1 | many | CASSFRGGGAGDTQYF
TRBJ2-3 | TRBV5-1 | many | CASLLGARGFSSTDTQYF
TRBJ1-2 | TRBV7-8 | many | CASSEAGGANYGYTF
TRBJ2-4 | TRBV5-1 | few | CASSLARSDAKNIQYF
TRBJ2-1 | TRBV14 | many | CASSQGARGGYNEQFF
TRBJ2-1 | TRBV5-1 | many | CASGPLQGYNEQFF
TRBJ2-7 | TRBV9 | many | CASSVGRDSHYEQYF
TRBJ2-5 | TRBV5-6 | NA | CASSLERGRETQYF
TRBJ2-3 | TRBV9 | NA | CASSVDPPGAQYF
TRBJ2-1 | TRBV20-1 | many | CSATPTSGSREEQFF
TRBJ2-1 | TRBV7-2 | few | CASSILGTGSGNEQFF
TRBJ1-5 | TRBV6-2/TRBV6-3 | many | CASSPQWAGGNQPQHF
TRBJ2-3 | TRBV15 | many | CATSRGRAATDTQYF
TRBJ2-1 | TRBV7-2 | few | CASSLGGGGVDEQFF
TRBJ2-2 | TRBV5-1 | many | CASSLALSNRVFSGELFF
TRBJ2-4 | TRBV12-3/TRBV12-4 | NA | CASSLSLRNIQYF